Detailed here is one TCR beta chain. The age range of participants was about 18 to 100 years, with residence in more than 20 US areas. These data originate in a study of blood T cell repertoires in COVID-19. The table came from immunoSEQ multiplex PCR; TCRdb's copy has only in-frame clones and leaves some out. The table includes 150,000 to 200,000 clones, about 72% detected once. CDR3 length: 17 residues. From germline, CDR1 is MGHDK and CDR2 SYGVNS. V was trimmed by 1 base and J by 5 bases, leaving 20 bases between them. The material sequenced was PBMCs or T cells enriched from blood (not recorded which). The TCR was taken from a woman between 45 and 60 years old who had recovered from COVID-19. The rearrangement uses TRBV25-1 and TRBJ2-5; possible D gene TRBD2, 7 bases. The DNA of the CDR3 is TGTGCCAGCAGTGAATCGAGGGGGGGCGTCCCCCCGGAGACCCAGTACTTC. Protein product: CASSESRGGVPPETQYF.